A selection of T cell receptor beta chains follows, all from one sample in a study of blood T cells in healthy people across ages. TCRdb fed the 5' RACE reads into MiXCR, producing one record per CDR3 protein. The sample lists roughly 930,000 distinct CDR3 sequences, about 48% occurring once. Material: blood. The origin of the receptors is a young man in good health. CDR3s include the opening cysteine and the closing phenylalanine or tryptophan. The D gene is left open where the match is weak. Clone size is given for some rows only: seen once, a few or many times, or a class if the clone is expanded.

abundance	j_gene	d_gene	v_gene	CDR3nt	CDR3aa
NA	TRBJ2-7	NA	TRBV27	TGTGCCAGCAGTGACCGGGATCCCTCCTACGAGCAGTACTTC	CASSDRDPSYEQYF
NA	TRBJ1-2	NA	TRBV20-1	TGCAGTGCCCCTAAACAGGGCCAGGGCTATGGCTACACCTTC	CSAPKQGQGYGYTF
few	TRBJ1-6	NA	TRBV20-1	TGCAGTGCCTGGCGGGACACAAATAATTCACCCCTCCACTTT	CSAWRDTNNSPLHF
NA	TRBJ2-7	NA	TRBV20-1	TGCAGTACTTCCGGGGCCCACACCTACGAGCAGTACTTC	CSTSGAHTYEQYF
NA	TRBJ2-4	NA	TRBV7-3	TGTGCCAGCAGCGTCAACAGCCCCGGGACCCTTTCTGGAAACATTCAGTACTTC	CASSVNSPGTLSGNIQYF
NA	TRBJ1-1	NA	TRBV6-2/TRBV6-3	TGTGCCAGCAGTTACTCATCGGGGCTCCAGAACACTGAAGCTTTCTTT	CASSYSSGLQNTEAFF
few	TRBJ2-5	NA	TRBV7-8	TGTGCCAGCAGCTTAGTAGGGGGGGATCAAGAGACCCAGTACTTC	CASSLVGGDQETQYF
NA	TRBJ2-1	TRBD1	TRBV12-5	TGTGCTAGTGCCACGGACAGGGCGAGCAATGAGCAGTTCTTC	CASATDRASNEQFF
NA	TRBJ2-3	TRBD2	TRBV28	TGTGCCAGCTCCCCTTTCTATAAGGTGACTAGCGGGTTGTCGTCAGATACGCAGTATTTT	CASSPFYKVTSGLSSDTQYF
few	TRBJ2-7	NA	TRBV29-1	TGCAGCGTTGAAGAGGAGGGGACCTCCTACGAGCAGTACTTC	CSVEEEGTSYEQYF
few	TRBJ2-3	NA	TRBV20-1	TGCAGTGCCCCTTTCCCCACAGATACGCAGTATTTT	CSAPFPTDTQYF
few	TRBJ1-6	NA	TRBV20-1	TGCAGTGCTCAGGAGGGGAGAGGGGATAATTCACCCCTCCACTTT	CSAQEGRGDNSPLHF
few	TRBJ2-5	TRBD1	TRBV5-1	TGCGCCAGCAGCTTGGTCGGGACAGGGGATAAGAAGACCCAGTACTTC	CASSLVGTGDKKTQYF
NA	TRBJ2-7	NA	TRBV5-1	TGCGCCAGCAGCGTGGGCGGGACAGCATCCTACGAGCAGTACTTC	CASSVGGTASYEQYF
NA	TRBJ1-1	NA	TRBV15	TGTGCCACCAGCAGAGATCTGACGGGCCTGTATGAAGCTTTCTTT	CATSRDLTGLYEAFF
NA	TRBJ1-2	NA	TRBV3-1	TGTGCCAGCAGCCAAGAAGAGGAAAACTATGGCTACACCTTC	CASSQEEENYGYTF
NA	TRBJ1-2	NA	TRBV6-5	TGTGCCAGCAGTTACTCTGGGCCGGGGGGCTACACCTTC	CASSYSGPGGYTF
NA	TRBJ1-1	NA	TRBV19	TGTGCCAGTAGCCTTGAATGGGGGAACACTGAAGCTTTCTTT	CASSLEWGNTEAFF
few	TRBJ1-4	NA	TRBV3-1	TGTGCCAGCAGCCAAGCTCAGGGCGGTGAAAAACTGTTTTTT	CASSQAQGGEKLFF
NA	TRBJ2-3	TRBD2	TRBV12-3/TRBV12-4	TGTGCCAGCAGTCCGATAGCGGGGGGGTTCACAGATACGCAGTATTTT	CASSPIAGGFTDTQYF
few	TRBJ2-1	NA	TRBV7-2	TGTGCCAGCAGCCTGGGACCGACCTTCAATGAGCAGTTCTTC	CASSLGPTFNEQFF
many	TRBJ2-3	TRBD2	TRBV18	TGTGCCAGCTCACCACTAGCGGGGAGGACAGATACGCAGTATTTT	CASSPLAGRTDTQYF
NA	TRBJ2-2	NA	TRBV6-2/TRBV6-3	TGTGCCAGCAGTCTCCCGGTCCCGACCGGGGAGCTGTTTTTT	CASSLPVPTGELFF
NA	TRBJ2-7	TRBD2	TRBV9	TGTGCCAGCAGCGTAGGCCTAGCGGCATCTACCTACGAGCAGTACTTC	CASSVGLAASTYEQYF
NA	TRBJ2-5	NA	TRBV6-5	TGTGCCAGCAGTCCCCTAGGCGCGTTGTTTCGAGAGACCCAGTACTTC	CASSPLGALFRETQYF
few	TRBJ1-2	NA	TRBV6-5	TGTGCCAGCAGTTACATTTCAGGAGCTCGCTATGGCTACACCTTC	CASSYISGARYGYTF
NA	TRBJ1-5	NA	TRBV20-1	TGCAGTGCTAACCCGCTGGGGGATCAGCCCCAGCATTTT	CSANPLGDQPQHF
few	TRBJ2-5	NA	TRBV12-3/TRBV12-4	TGTGCCATACGGTGGAGGGAGACCCAGTACTTC	CAIRWRETQYF
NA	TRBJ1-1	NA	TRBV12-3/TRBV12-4	TGTGCCAGCAGTTTAATCCTAGACCATAACACTGAAGCTTTCTTT	CASSLILDHNTEAFF
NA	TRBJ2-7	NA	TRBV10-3	TGTGCCATCAGTGAGGGCTTAGGGGAAGAGCAGTACTTC	CAISEGLGEEQYF
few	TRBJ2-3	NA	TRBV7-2	TGTGCCAGCAGCTCCTCCCGGTCAGATACGCAGTATTTT	CASSSSRSDTQYF
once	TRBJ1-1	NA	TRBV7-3	TGTGCCAGCAGCCCCAGCCCGGCTGGCACTGAAGCTTTCTTT	CASSPSPAGTEAFF
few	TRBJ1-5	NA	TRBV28	TGTGCCAGCAACGGCCCTGAGTATAGCAATCAGCCCCAGCATTTT	CASNGPEYSNQPQHF
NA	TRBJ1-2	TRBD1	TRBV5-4	TGTGCCAGCAGCTTCCGGGACAGGGGAACCTATGGCTACACCTTC	CASSFRDRGTYGYTF
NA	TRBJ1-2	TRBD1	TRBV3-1	TGTGCCAGCAGCCAAGAAAGCGGGCAGGGGGCGCGCGGCTACACCTTC	CASSQESGQGARGYTF
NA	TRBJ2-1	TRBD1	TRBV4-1	TGCGCCAGCAGCCCGGACAGGGGACAGTGGAATGAGCAGTTCTTC	CASSPDRGQWNEQFF
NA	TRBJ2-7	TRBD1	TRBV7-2	TGTGCCAGCAGGTTTACAGGGGTGGGGGCCTACGAGCAGTACTTC	CASRFTGVGAYEQYF
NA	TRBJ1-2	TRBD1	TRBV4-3	TGCGCCAGCAGCCAAGATCTAGGGACAGCCCTCTATGGCTACACCTTC	CASSQDLGTALYGYTF
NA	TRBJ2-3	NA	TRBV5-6	TGTGCCAGCAGCTTGGCCGGGGAAAAAAAGGATACGCAGTATTTT	CASSLAGEKKDTQYF
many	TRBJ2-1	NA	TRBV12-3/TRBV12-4	TGCGCCAGCAGCTCGCGGAATGAGCAGTTCTTC	CASSSRNEQFF
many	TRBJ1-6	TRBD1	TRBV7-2	TGTGCCAGCAGCCCAGGGGCCTTGACAGGGCTTAGCTCCTATAATTCACCCCTCCACTTT	CASSPGALTGLSSYNSPLHF